These 5 T cell receptor beta chains came from one sample sequenced in a study of blood T cells in healthy people across ages. A J-beta primer mix and a sample-barcoded 5' primer were used in a second PCR of about 7 to 12 cycles. TCRdb independently ran MiXCR on the 5' RACE reads; one entry per CDR3 protein. In the table there are 2 million or so distinct CDR3 sequences, around 50% of which are singletons. Sequenced input: blood. The receptors stem from a woman aged 35 to 49 in good health.

The chain recombines TRBV20-1 with TRBJ2-3, with TRBD2 matching 7 bases. The germline V gene has CDR1 DFQATT and CDR2 SNEGSKA (reference sequence). V was pared by 3 bases and J by 4 bases, with 22 bases of the junction left unmatched. This CDR3 has 19 amino acids. The CDR3 bases are TGCAGTGCTAGTCCCTCGGGGGGTATAGAACTTTATCACCCAGATACGCAGTATTTT. Encoded protein: CSASPSGGIELYHPDTQYF.

The V and J genes are TRBV11-2 and TRBJ2-1; 11 bases agree with TRBD2. CDR3 length: 17 residues. J gave up 3 bases and V 5 bases, and 9 bases lay outside the gene matches. The V gene's germline CDR1 is SGHAT and CDR2 FQNNGV. CDR3 sequence: CASSLTIAGGVYNEQFF. The CDR3 bases are TGTGCCAGCAGCCTCACCATAGCGGGGGGGGTCTACAATGAGCAGTTCTTC.

The chain is built from TRBV6-6 and TRBJ1-5, with unresolved D. Germline assignment: CDR1 MNHNY and CDR2 SVGAGI (reference sequence). This CDR3 is built from 15 residues. V was shortened by 5 bases and J by 2 bases, with 13 bases between the two germline ends. Here the CDR3 reads CASSIHKDGNQPQHF. For the CDR3, the DNA is TGTGCCAGCAGTATCCACAAGGATGGCAATCAGCCCCAGCATTTT.

The chain recombines TRBV7-2 with TRBJ2-5; 7 nucleotides match TRBD2. Germline V CDR1 and CDR2: SGHTA, FQGNSA. CDR3 size: 14 residues. The V segment lost 5 bases and the J segment 5 bases; nucleotides outside the gene matches: 8. Here the CDR3 reads CASSVNLGGETQYF. For the CDR3, the DNA is TGTGCCAGCAGCGTCAATTTGGGAGGGGAGACCCAGTACTTC.

This chain connects TRBV4-2 to TRBJ2-5; 11 positions agree with TRBD2. Germline V gene lookup returns CDR1 LGHNA and CDR2 YNFKEQ. The CDR3 runs to 16 residues. Losses at the gene ends were 6 bases for V and 4 bases for J; bases not matched to a gene: 10. The CDR3 sequence is CASSDIAGGYGETQYF. CDR3 nucleotide sequence: TGTGCCAGCAGTGATATAGCGGGGGGGTACGGAGAGACCCAGTACTTC.